The clone carrying this T cell receptor beta chain was seen more than once but under ten times. The target antigen is unknown. This entry comes from a study of T cells after yellow fever vaccination. At the level of the study: Preparation of fractions with low cell numbers was performed using SMART-Seq v4 Ultra Low Input.

Universal primer sites and UMIs were introduced during 5'RACE template-switching synthesis of TCR cDNA. Each CDR3 protein gets one entry after TCRdb re-called the 5' RACE reads with MiXCR. The sample includes about 220,000 distinct CDR3 sequences, roughly 6.8% of them seen just once. Study-wide results and limits: It was the secondary response that reached its peak faster, day 5 versus 15, but it was weaker. The CD4 and CD8 compartments had a small share of their clonotypes in common.

The germline V and J ends were trimmed by 0 bases and 0 bases, with 13 bases remaining between them. The length of the CDR3 is 16 residues. Germline loops: CDR1 DFQATT, CDR2 SNEGSKA (reference sequence). The sequenced sample was CD4+ T cells sorted from PBMCs, obtained on the day of the yellow fever booster vaccination. This TCR was recovered from a man under 40 who received the YFV17D yellow fever vaccine. The chain employs TRBV20-1 and TRBJ2-3, with D hard to call. DNA for the CDR3: TGCAGTGCTAGAGATCACCTGGCGTCTAGCACAGATACGCAGTATTTT. The encoded protein is CSARDHLASSTDTQYF.